This T cell receptor beta chain was recorded in a study of cytomegalovirus exposure and HLA in healthy donors. In the study overall: There were approximately 81 million unique TCRs (from HLA-typed donors) in an early data release. Study-wide results and caveats: Rare TCR sequences dominated, though some public TCRs recurred in many donors.

At sampling all donors were nominally healthy, likely with unrecorded immune exposures. Trimming stripped 1 base from V and 2 bases from J, with 10 bases between. Germline CDR1 SGHKS, CDR2 YYEKEE (reference sequence). The CDR3 totals 14 residues. Primers: 60 Vbeta forward and 13 Jbeta reverse. Sequencing was performed with immunoSEQ multiplex PCR; in TCRdb, only in-frame clones are kept and a portion is missing. Its listing shows 110,000 to 150,000 clones. Comment on this clone: Its antigen is as yet unknown.

The source is a male donor in good health and CMV-seronegative. The rearrangement joins TRBV5-5 to TRBJ2-7; D might be TRBD2 (5 bases). Sequenced: PBMCs. CDR3 nucleotide sequence: TGTGCCAGCAGCTTGCGAGCGGTGACCTACGAGCAGTACTTC. It encodes CASSLRAVTYEQYF.